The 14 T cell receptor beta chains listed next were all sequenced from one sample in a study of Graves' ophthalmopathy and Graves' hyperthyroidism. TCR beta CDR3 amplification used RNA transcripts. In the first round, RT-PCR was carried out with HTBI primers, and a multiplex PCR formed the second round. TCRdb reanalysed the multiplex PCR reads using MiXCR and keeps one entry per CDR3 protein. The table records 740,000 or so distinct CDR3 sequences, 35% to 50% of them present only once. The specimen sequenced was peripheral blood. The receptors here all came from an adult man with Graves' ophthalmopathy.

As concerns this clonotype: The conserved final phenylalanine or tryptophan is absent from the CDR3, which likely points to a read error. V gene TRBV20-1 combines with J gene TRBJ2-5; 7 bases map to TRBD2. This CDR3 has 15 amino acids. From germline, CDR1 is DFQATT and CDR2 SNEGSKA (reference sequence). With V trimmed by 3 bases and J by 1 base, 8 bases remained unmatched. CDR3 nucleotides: TGCAGTGCTAGTAGGTCAGGGAGGGGCCAAGAGACCCAGTACTTA. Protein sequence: CSASRSGRGQETQYL.

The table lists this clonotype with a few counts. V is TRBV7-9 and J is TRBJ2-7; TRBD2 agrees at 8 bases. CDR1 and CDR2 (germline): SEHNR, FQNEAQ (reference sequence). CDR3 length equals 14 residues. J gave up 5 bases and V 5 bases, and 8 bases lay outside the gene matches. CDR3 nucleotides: TGTGCCAGCAGCCAAGATGTTAGCGGGAACGAGCAGTACTTC. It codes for CASSQDVSGNEQYF.

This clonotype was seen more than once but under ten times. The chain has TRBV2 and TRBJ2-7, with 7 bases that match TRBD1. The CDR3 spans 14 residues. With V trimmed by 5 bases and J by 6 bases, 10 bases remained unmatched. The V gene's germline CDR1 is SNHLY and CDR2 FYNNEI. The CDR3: CASSLATGLGEQYF. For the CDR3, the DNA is TGTGCCAGCAGTTTGGCGACAGGGCTAGGCGAGCAGTACTTC.

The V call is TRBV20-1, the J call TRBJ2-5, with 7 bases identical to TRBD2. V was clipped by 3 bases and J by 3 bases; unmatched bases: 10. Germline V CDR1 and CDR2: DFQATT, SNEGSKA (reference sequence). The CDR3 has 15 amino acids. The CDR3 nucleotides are TGCAGTGCTAGGGGGGGGAAACCATACGAAGAGACCCAGTACTTC. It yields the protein CSARGGKPYEETQYF.

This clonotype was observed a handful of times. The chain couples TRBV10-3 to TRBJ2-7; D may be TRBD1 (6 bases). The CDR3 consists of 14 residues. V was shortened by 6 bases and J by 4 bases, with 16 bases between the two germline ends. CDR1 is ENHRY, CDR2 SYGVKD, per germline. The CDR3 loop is CAIRKGRGVYEQYF. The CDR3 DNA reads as TGTGCCATCAGGAAGGGCAGGGGCGTTTACGAGCAGTACTTC.

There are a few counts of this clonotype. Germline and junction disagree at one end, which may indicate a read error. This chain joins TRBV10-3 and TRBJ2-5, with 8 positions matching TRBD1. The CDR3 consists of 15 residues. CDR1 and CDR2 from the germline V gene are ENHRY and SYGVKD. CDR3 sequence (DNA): TGTGCCAGCAGTACCGGGACAGGATACAAGGAGACCCAGTACTTC. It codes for CASSTGTGYKETQYF.

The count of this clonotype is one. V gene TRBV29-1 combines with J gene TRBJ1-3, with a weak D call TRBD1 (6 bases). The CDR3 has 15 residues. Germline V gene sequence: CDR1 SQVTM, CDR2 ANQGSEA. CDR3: CSVLKTGNYGYTIYF. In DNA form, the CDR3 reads TGCAGTGTACTAAAAACAGGGAACTATGGCTACACCATATATTTT. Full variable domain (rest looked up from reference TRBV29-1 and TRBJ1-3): SAVISQKPSRDICQRGTSLTIQCQVDSQVTMMFWYRQQPGQSLTLIATANQGSEATYESGFVIDKFPISRPNLTFSTLTVSNMSPEDSSIYLCSVLKTGNYGYTIYFGEGSWLTVV.

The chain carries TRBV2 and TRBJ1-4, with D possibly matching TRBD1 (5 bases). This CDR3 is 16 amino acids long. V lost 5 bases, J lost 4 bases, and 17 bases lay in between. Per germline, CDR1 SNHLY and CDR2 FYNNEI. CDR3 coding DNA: TGTGCCAGCAGTCAAAGGACTGGGACCTTTAATGAAAAACTGTTTTTT. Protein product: CASSQRTGTFNEKLFF.

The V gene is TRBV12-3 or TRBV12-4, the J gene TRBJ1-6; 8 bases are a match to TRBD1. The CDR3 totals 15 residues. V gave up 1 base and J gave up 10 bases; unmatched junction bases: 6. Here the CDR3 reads CASSLGTGRSSPLHF. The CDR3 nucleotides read TGTGCCAGCAGTTTAGGGACAGGGCGCAGCTCACCCCTCCACTTT.

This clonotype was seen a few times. The CDR3 spells CASSQGTSLYGYTF. The CDR3 DNA follows: TGCGCCAGCAGCCAAGGGACTTCCCTTTATGGCTACACCTTC. The rearrangement uses TRBV4-3 and TRBJ1-2, with unresolved D. Germline-derived CDR1 and CDR2 are LGHNA and YSLEER. V lost 1 base and J lost 5, with 11 bases in between. There are 14 residues in the CDR3.

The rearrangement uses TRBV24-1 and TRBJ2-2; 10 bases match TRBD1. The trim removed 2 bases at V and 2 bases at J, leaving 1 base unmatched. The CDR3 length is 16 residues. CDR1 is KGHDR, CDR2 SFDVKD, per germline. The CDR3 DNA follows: TGTGCCACCAGTGATTGGGACAGGGGAAACACCGGGGAGCTGTTTTTT. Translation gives CATSDWDRGNTGELFF.

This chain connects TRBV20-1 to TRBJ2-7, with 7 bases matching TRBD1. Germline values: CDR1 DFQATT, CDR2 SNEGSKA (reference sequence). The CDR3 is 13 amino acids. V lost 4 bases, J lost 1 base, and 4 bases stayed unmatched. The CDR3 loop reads CSATTGNSYEQYF. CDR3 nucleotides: TGCAGTGCTACGACAGGGAATTCCTACGAGCAGTACTTC.

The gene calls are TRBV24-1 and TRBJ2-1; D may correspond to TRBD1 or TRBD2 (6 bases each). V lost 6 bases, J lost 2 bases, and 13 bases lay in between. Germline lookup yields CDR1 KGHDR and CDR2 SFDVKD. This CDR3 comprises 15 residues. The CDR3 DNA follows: TGTGCCACCAGTCCGGGAGACAGGACCTACAATGAGCAGTTCTTC. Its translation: CATSPGDRTYNEQFF.

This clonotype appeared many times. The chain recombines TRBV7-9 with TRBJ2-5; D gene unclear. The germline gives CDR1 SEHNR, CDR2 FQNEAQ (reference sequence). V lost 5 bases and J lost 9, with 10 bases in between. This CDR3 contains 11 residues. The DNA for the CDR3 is TGTGCCAGCAGCCCATCACGAGCCCAGTACTTC. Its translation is CASSPSRAQYF.